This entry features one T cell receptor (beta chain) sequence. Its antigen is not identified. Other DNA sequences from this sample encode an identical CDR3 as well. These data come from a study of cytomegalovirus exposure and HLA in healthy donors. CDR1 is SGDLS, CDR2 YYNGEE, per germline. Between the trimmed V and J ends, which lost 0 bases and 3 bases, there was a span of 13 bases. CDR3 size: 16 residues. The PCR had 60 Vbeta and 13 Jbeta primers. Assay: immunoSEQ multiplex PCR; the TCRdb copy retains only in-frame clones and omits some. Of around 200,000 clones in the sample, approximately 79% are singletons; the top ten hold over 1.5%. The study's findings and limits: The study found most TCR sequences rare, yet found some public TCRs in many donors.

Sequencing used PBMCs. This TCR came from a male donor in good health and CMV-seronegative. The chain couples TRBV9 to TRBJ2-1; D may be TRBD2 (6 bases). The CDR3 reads CASSVAGRGSYNEQFF. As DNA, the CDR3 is TGTGCCAGCAGCGTAGCTGGGCGGGGAAGCTACAATGAGCAGTTCTTC.